This is a list of T cell receptor beta chains from one sample in a study of identical twins. TCRdb re-analysed the 5' RACE reads in MiXCR, keeping a single row per CDR3 protein. The sample carries about 520,000 distinct CDR3 sequences, roughly a fifth recorded once. The data were also submitted as part of a second study, on T cells expressing NK-cell markers.

Source material: CD4+ T cells sorted from blood. These receptors all stem from a woman aged 18-35 years in good health. Each CDR3 is given with its conserved first and last residue. The D gene is left open where the match is weak. Part of the rows lack a size; the others show once, few, many or a class for expanded clones.

j_gene | v_gene | d_gene | abundance | CDR3aa | CDR3nt
TRBJ2-3 | TRBV5-1 | TRBD2 | many | CASSLRLAGSTDTQYF | TGTGCCAGCTCCCTTCGACTAGCGGGATCCACAGATACGCAGTATTTT
TRBJ1-1 | TRBV6-1 | TRBD1 | few | CASSITGGSNTEAFF | TGTGCCAGCAGTATTACAGGGGGTTCGAACACTGAAGCTTTCTTT
TRBJ2-7 | TRBV29-1 | TRBD1 | many | CSVGGQGAYEQYF | TGCAGCGTTGGGGGACAGGGGGCTTACGAGCAGTACTTC
TRBJ2-5 | TRBV7-9 | . | few | CASSLNGPETQYF | TGTGCCAGCAGCTTAAACGGGCCGGAGACCCAGTACTTC
TRBJ2-3 | TRBV20-1 | . | . | CSAFRGTGTDTQYF | TGCAGTGCTTTTCGGGGAACGGGCACAGATACGCAGTATTTT
TRBJ2-1 | TRBV6-1 | TRBD2 | . | CASRGLAGRTHREQFF | TGTGCCAGCAGGGGACTAGCGGGGAGAACCCACAGGGAGCAGTTCTTC
TRBJ1-6 | TRBV19 | . | . | CASSIAGSNSPLHF | TGTGCCAGTAGTATCGCCGGTTCTAATTCACCCCTCCACTTT
TRBJ2-1 | TRBV12-3/TRBV12-4 | . | few | CASSLLLGGIYEQFF | TGTGCCAGCAGTTTACTTCTGGGGGGAATATATGAGCAGTTCTTC
TRBJ2-1 | TRBV4-2 | . | . | CASSQDPVDRSYNEQFF | TGTGCCAGCAGCCAAGATCCCGTCGATCGCTCCTACAATGAGCAGTTCTTC
TRBJ2-5 | TRBV20-1 | . | . | CSASKFSSETQYF | TGCAGTGCTAGTAAATTCTCCTCGGAGACCCAGTACTTC
TRBJ1-1 | TRBV6-1 | TRBD1 | . | CASSERQGLNTEAFF | TGTGCCAGCAGTGAAAGACAGGGGCTGAACACTGAAGCTTTCTTT
TRBJ2-3 | TRBV29-1 | . | few | CSTGSLTSTDTQYF | TGCAGCACGGGGTCCCTTACTAGCACAGATACGCAGTATTTT
TRBJ2-7 | TRBV21-1 | . | . | CASSPRERGTYEQYF | TGTGCCAGCAGCCCCCGAGAGCGGGGGACCTACGAGCAGTACTTC
TRBJ1-4 | TRBV7-2 | . | . | CASSRVTGNEKLFF | TGTGCCAGCAGCCGAGTCACAGGGAATGAAAAACTGTTTTTT
TRBJ1-1 | TRBV20-1 | . | . | CSAKNPGYEAFF | TGCAGTGCTAAAAACCCAGGGTATGAAGCTTTCTTT
TRBJ2-7 | TRBV12-3/TRBV12-4 | . | many | CASSFGRDRFF | TGTGCCAGCAGTTTCGGACGGGATAGGTTCTTC
TRBJ2-3 | TRBV9 | . | . | CASSRTSLPTDTQYF | TGTGCCAGCAGCAGAACCAGTCTTCCCACAGATACGCAGTATTTT
TRBJ1-4 | TRBV3-1 | . | . | CASSPITGTNEKLFF | TGTGCCAGCAGCCCCATCACGGGGACAAATGAAAAACTGTTTTTT
TRBJ2-5 | TRBV24-1 | TRBD1 | . | CATSDTGGRETQYF | TGTGCCACCAGTGACACAGGGGGCAGGGAGACCCAGTACTTC
TRBJ2-1 | TRBV29-1 | . | many | CSVPRGISSYNEQFF | TGCAGCGTCCCCCGCGGGATAAGCTCCTACAATGAGCAGTTCTTC
TRBJ1-3 | TRBV3-1 | . | few | CASSQSLRRNTIYF | TGTGCCAGCAGCCAAAGCCTCCGCAGAAACACCATATATTTT
TRBJ2-3 | TRBV10-3 | . | . | CAISGAGTDTQYF | TGTGCCATCAGTGGGGCGGGGACAGATACGCAGTATTTT
TRBJ2-3 | TRBV20-1 | . | . | CRCRNTGTDTQYF | TGCAGATGTAGAAACACAGGCACAGATACGCAGTATTTT
TRBJ1-2 | TRBV20-1 | . | . | CSQPGPLLGGYTF | TGCAGTCAACCGGGTCCCCTGCTGGGTGGCTACACCTTC
TRBJ1-5 | TRBV15 | . | . | CATSPRGAGDQPQHF | TGTGCCACCAGCCCCAGAGGGGCGGGAGATCAGCCCCAGCATTTT
TRBJ1-2 | TRBV25-1 | . | . | CASSDAGVYGYTF | TGTGCCAGCAGTGACGCAGGAGTCTATGGCTACACCTTC
TRBJ2-1 | TRBV24-1 | . | once | CATSDFEKTGHNEQFF | TGTGCCACCAGTGATTTTGAGAAGACGGGACACAATGAGCAGTTCTTC
TRBJ1-1 | TRBV20-1 | . | few | CSARADGEAFF | TGCAGTGCTAGAGCCGACGGTGAAGCTTTCTTT
TRBJ1-3 | TRBV15 | . | . | CATSSATGTFGNTIYF | TGTGCCACCAGCAGTGCTACCGGGACATTTGGAAACACCATATATTTT
TRBJ2-7 | TRBV5-1 | . | few | CASSLDAVGQYF | TGCGCCAGCAGCTTGGATGCCGTCGGGCAGTACTTC
TRBJ2-3 | TRBV24-1 | TRBD1 | . | CATSDSVAGGKTDTQYF | TGTGCCACCAGTGATTCGGTGGCAGGGGGCAAGACAGATACGCAGTATTTT
TRBJ1-5 | TRBV12-3/TRBV12-4 | . | many | CASSPSGKSNQPQHF | TGTGCCAGCAGTCCTAGCGGAAAAAGCAATCAGCCCCAGCATTTT
TRBJ1-1 | TRBV20-1 | . | . | CSARDSGSIEAFF | TGCAGTGCTAGAGATTCAGGAAGCATTGAAGCTTTCTTT
TRBJ2-3 | TRBV20-1 | . | few | CSARDPTKTTDTQYF | TGCAGTGCTAGGGATCCAACTAAGACCACAGATACGCAGTATTTT
TRBJ2-7 | TRBV3-1 | . | . | CASSSRLLGILGEQYF | TGTGCCAGCAGCTCCAGACTACTTGGCATACTAGGCGAGCAGTACTTC
TRBJ2-2 | TRBV11-2 | TRBD2 | . | CASSLISTSGRNTGELFF | TGTGCCAGCAGCTTAATCAGTACTAGCGGGAGGAACACCGGGGAGCTGTTTTTT
TRBJ2-7 | TRBV20-1 | TRBD2 | few | CSARVGGGGAYEQYF | TGCAGTGCTAGAGTGGGGGGGGGAGGCGCTTACGAGCAGTACTTC
TRBJ2-7 | TRBV5-6 | TRBD1 | few | CASSPNRGKYEQYF | TGTGCCAGCAGCCCAAACAGGGGCAAGTACGAGCAGTACTTC
TRBJ2-7 | TRBV7-7 | . | . | CASSLHPNYEQYF | TGTGCTAGCAGCCTCCACCCAAACTACGAGCAGTACTTC
TRBJ1-2 | TRBV20-1 | . | few | CSARDLGRAFNYGYTF | TGCAGTGCTAGAGATCTCGGCAGGGCGTTTAACTATGGCTACACCTTC
TRBJ2-3 | TRBV2 | TRBD2 | many | CASSEQLAGGTDTQYF | TGTGCCAGCAGTGAACAACTAGCGGGGGGCACAGATACGCAGTATTTT
TRBJ1-6 | TRBV5-5 | . | . | CASQHSYNSPLHF | TGTGCCAGCCAGCACTCCTATAATTCACCCCTCCACTTT
TRBJ1-2 | TRBV3-1 | TRBD1 | few | CASSPGERQGYGYTF | TGTGCCAGCAGCCCGGGGGAGCGACAGGGCTATGGCTACACCTTC
TRBJ2-3 | TRBV12-3/TRBV12-4 | TRBD2 | . | CASNLAGGTDTQYF | TGTGCCAGCAATTTAGCGGGGGGAACAGATACGCAGTATTTT
TRBJ2-1 | TRBV6-1 | . | few | CASSERLIFIF | TGTGCCAGCAGTGAAAGACTAATTTTCATCTTC
TRBJ2-1 | TRBV18 | . | . | CASSRERTYNEQFF | TGTGCCAGCTCACGGGAGAGAACTTACAATGAGCAGTTCTTC